This is a list of T cell receptor beta chains from one sample in a study of long-term antiretroviral therapy in people with HIV. Here immunoSEQ multiplex PCR was the method, and the copy in TCRdb shows in-frame clones only, minus some. Of tens of thousands of clones in the sample, around 82% were seen once. Sequencing was performed on unsorted PBMCs, taken 3 years after starting antiretroviral therapy. The receptors were gathered from a man aged 35-49 years with HIV. Each CDR3 is given with its conserved first and last residue. A D gene is named only where the DNA matches it firmly. Rows give clone size only sometimes, using once, few, many, or a class for an expanded clone.

.	TRBD1	TRBV7-9	TRBJ1-1	TGTGCCAGCAGCTTAGCATGGTTAGGGACAGGGAGGGTCACTGAAGCTTTCTTT	CASSLAWLGTGRVTEAFF
.	.	TRBV6-5	TRBJ1-5	TGTGCCAGCAGTTCGGGTTCGAGCAATCAGCCCCAGCATTTT	CASSSGSSNQPQHF
few	.	TRBV5-1	TRBJ2-7	TGCGCCAGCAGCTTGGAAGCAGGTGACGGGGAGCAGTACTTC	CASSLEAGDGEQYF
once	.	TRBV6-5	TRBJ2-7	TGTGCCAGCAGCCCAAGCTCCTACGAGCAGTACTTC	CASSPSSYEQYF
.	TRBD1	TRBV13	TRBJ2-2	TGTGCCAGCAGCTTGGGACAGGTTCCCGGGGAGCTGTTTTTT	CASSLGQVPGELFF
.	TRBD1	TRBV18	TRBJ1-1	TGTGCCAGCTCACCAAACAGGGGGATGAACACTGAAGCTTTCTTT	CASSPNRGMNTEAFF
.	.	TRBV6-5	TRBJ1-2	TGTGCCAGCAGTCCGGACAATAACTATGGCTACACCTTC	CASSPDNNYGYTF
.	.	TRBV18	TRBJ1-2	TGTGCCAGCTCACTCCAAAGCCAGGGTTCACTCTATGGCTACACCTTC	CASSLQSQGSLYGYTF
.	.	TRBV11-2	TRBJ2-5	TGTGCCAGCAGCTTAGGGTACGGGGATCGGGAGACCCAGTACTTC	CASSLGYGDRETQYF
once	.	TRBV5-1	TRBJ2-3	TGCGCCAGCAGCTTTGGGAGAGGTCTTTTCGCAGATACGCAGTATTTT	CASSFGRGLFADTQYF
.	TRBD2	TRBV15	TRBJ2-3	TGTGCCACCGGGCCTACTAGCGGAAGCACAGATACGCAGTATTTT	CATGPTSGSTDTQYF
few	TRBD2	TRBV9	TRBJ2-2	TGTGCCAGCAGCTCGGGACTAGCGGGACCGACCACCGGGGAGCTGTTTTTT	CASSSGLAGPTTGELFF
once	TRBD2	TRBV7-2	TRBJ2-3	TGTGCCAGCAGCTTAGGTGCTAGCGGGAGGGCCGCAGATACGCAGTATTTT	CASSLGASGRAADTQYF
.	.	TRBV5-1	TRBJ2-1	TGCGCCAGCAGCTTGGGGGTGGACAATGAGCAGTTCTTC	CASSLGVDNEQFF
medium-sized	TRBD1	TRBV5-1	TRBJ2-1	TGCGCCAGCAGCTTGGATGGAGGGACAGGGTTGAACAATGAGCAGTTCTTC	CASSLDGGTGLNNEQFF
.	.	TRBV9	TRBJ2-3	TGTGCCAGCAGCGTAGATGGGTTTGGAGGGGCCAGGGGAGATACGCAGTATTTT	CASSVDGFGGARGDTQYF
.	.	TRBV10-2	TRBJ1-5	TGCGCCAGCAGCCCGGGACCACCGGCGCCCCAGCATTTT	CASSPGPPAPQHF
.	.	TRBV29-1	TRBJ1-2	TGCAGCGTTGAAGTTAACTATGGCTACACCTTC	CSVEVNYGYTF
.	.	TRBV5-1	TRBJ1-2	TGCGCCAGCAGCTTCGAAGGGGCCCCCAACTATGGCTACACCTTC	CASSFEGAPNYGYTF
.	TRBD2	TRBV7-9	TRBJ2-1	TGTGCCAGCAGCTCAGCGGGGGGGCTTGTCGGTGAGCAGTTCTTC	CASSSAGGLVGEQFF
few	.	TRBV7-9	TRBJ2-7	TGTGCCAGCAGCCCCGGGCCCCCCGGCCTATCCTACGAGCAGTACTTC	CASSPGPPGLSYEQYF
once	.	TRBV4-2	TRBJ2-7	TGTGCCAGCAGCCACTCAAGCTCCTACGAGCAGTACTTC	CASSHSSSYEQYF
once	TRBD1	TRBV9	TRBJ2-1	TGTGCCAGCAGCCATGGTCGGGACAGGGGGTTCAATGAGCAGTTCTTC	CASSHGRDRGFNEQFF
.	.	TRBV6-5	TRBJ1-1	TGTGCCAGCAGTTACTTTCGCGCCAGGATGAACACTGAAGCTTTCTTT	CASSYFRARMNTEAFF
.	TRBD1	TRBV5-1	TRBJ2-7	TGCGCCAGCAGCTTGCCGGGACAGGGGGCTTACGAGCAGTACTTC	CASSLPGQGAYEQYF
.	.	TRBV29-1	TRBJ1-1	TGCAGCGCCCCCGTAGGGGCGAACACTGAAGCTTTCTTT	CSAPVGANTEAFF
few	TRBD1	TRBV6-1	TRBJ1-6	TGTGCCAGCAGTGAATTCCCACAGGGGGCGCGGAATTCACCCCTCCACTTT	CASSEFPQGARNSPLHF
.	TRBD2	TRBV5-6	TRBJ2-1	TGTGCCAGCAGTCCTACGGTTAGCGGGAGTCGGTTCTTC	CASSPTVSGSRFF
once	TRBD2	TRBV5-1	TRBJ2-3	TGCGCCAGCAGCTTGGAGCGGGGTACGCAGTATTTT	CASSLERGTQYF
.	TRBD1	TRBV6-1	TRBJ2-7	TGTGCCAGCAGTGAAACATGGGGACAGGGTTTCTACGAGCAGTACTTC	CASSETWGQGFYEQYF
.	TRBD1	TRBV5-4	TRBJ2-4	TGTGCCAGCAGCTCTCCGGGGACAGGGACTAAAAACATTCAGTACTTC	CASSSPGTGTKNIQYF
.	TRBD1	TRBV6-5	TRBJ1-2	TGTGCCAGCACCAGGGGGCCCACTAACTATGGCTACACCTTC	CASTRGPTNYGYTF
.	TRBD2	TRBV5-6	TRBJ2-7	TGTGCCAGCAGCCCTAAGGAAGCGGGGGTGGTCTACGAGCAGTACTTC	CASSPKEAGVVYEQYF
.	.	TRBV18	TRBJ2-6	TGTGCCAGCTCACCATTCCCGGGCGGAAATGTCCTGACTTTC	CASSPFPGGNVLTF
.	TRBD2	TRBV15	TRBJ2-3	TGTGCCACCAGCGTACCCAGGACTAGTATTTGGAGGGCAGATACGCAGTATTTT	CATSVPRTSIWRADTQYF
.	.	TRBV6-1	TRBJ2-7	TGTGCCAGCGCTCCCCCGGAGGATGGGTCCTACGAGCAGTACTTC	CASAPPEDGSYEQYF
once	TRBD1	TRBV5-1	TRBJ1-1	TGCGCCAGCAGCTTCCAGGGGGCGGGCACTGAAGCTTTCTTT	CASSFQGAGTEAFF
.	.	TRBV2	TRBJ1-2	TGTGCCTCCGGCCAACAGATCTATGGCTACACCTTC	CASGQQIYGYTF